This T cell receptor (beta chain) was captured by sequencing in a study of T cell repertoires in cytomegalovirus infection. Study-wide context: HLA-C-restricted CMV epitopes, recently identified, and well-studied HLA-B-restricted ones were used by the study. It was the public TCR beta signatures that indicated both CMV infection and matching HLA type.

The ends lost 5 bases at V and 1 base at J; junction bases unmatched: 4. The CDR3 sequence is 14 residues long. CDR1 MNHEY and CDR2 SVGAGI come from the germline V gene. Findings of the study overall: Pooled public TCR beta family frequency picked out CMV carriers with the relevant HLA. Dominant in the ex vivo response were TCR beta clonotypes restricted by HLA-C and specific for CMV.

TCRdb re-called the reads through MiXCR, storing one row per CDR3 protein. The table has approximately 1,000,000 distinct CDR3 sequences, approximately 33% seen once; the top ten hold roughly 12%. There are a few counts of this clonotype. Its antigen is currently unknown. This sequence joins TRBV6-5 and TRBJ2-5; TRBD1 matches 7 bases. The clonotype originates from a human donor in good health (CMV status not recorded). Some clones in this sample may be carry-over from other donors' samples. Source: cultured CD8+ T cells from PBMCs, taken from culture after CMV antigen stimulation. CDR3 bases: TGTGCCAGCAGTACCGGGACAGTCCAAGAGACCCAGTACTTC. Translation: CASSTGTVQETQYF.